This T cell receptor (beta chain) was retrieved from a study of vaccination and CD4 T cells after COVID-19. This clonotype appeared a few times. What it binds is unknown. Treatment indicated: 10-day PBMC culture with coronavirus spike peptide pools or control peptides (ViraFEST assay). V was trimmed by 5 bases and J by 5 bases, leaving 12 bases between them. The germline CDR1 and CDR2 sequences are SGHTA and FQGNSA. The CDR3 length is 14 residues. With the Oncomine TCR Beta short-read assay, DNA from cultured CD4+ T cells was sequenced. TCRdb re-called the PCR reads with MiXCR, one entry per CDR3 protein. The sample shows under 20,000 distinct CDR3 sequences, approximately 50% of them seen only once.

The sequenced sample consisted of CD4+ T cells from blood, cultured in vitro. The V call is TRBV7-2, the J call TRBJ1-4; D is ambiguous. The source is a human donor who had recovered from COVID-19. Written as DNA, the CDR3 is TGTGCCAGCAGCCCTCAGGACGGGAATGAAAAACTGTTTTTT. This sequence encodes CASSPQDGNEKLFF.